A single TCR beta chain is shown here with its context. J was trimmed by 5 bases and V by 2 bases; bases with no gene match: 11. The CDR3 consists of 16 residues. CDR1 SGHAT and CDR2 FQNNGV come from the germline V gene. Sequenced by immunoSEQ multiplex PCR; TCRdb stores in-frame clones only, minus some. This sample has about 2.4 million clones, with roughly 93% found just once. The data derive from a study of shared clonotypes between healthy human individuals. The sequencing sample was made of naive CD4+ T cells from PBMCs. Described subset: CD45RA+ positively selected. V and J are TRBV11-2 and TRBJ2-7; 8 bases are a match to TRBD1. The source of this sequence is a man aged 18 to 29 in good health. Some clones in this sample may be carry-over from other donors' samples. The CDR3 DNA sequence: TGTGCCAGCAGCTTAAGCTCAGGACAGGGTACCCACGAGCAGTACTTC. It encodes CASSLSSGQGTHEQYF.